This paragraph reports one TCR beta chain. Its specificity is not known. Healthy Russian Caucasian donors spanned ages about 6 to 100 years. Per sample, no less than 6 micrograms of total RNA were extracted. The data belong to a study of blood T cells in healthy people across ages. Study observations and caveats: Estimates based on one million T cells were treated as lower bounds. Both higher diversity and more naive CD4+ cells marked long-lived donors when set against aged donors.

For the second PCR, which ran for roughly 6 to 12 cycles, a sample-barcoded 5' primer and a J-beta primer mix were used. TCRdb called the 5' RACE reads again in MiXCR, with one record for every CDR3 protein. The sample has about 1,400,000 distinct CDR3 sequences, around 42% seen once. This TCR was recovered from a woman aged 18-35 years in good health. Sequenced input: blood.

In nucleotides, the CDR3 is TGCGCCAGCAGCCAAGAAGATTCGGGCGGCACTGAAGCTTTCTTT. It translates to CASSQEDSGGTEAFF. This rearrangement joins TRBV4-1 to TRBJ1-1, with unresolved D. The ends were cut back, 0 bases at V and 4 bases at J, with 12 bases in the middle. The germline V gene has CDR1 MGHRA and CDR2 YSYEKL. This CDR3 spans 15 amino acids.